A single sample is the source of the 27 T cell receptor beta chains below, sequenced in a study of T cell changes during pregnancy in multiple sclerosis. Data came from immunoSEQ multiplex PCR; TCRdb stores just in-frame clones and leaves some out. The sample holds about 100,000 clones, around 94% seen once. Sequencing was performed on peripheral blood, taken in the second trimester of pregnancy. These receptors all come from a female donor with multiple sclerosis, enrolled in a pregnancy study.

CDR3 nucleotides: TGCAGCGTTGATAGGGGGGGCGGAGAGCAGTACTTC. Translating gives CSVDRGGGEQYF. The chain employs TRBV29-1 and TRBJ2-7; TRBD2 is a possible D gene (7 bases). Trimming shortened V by 3 bases and J by 7 bases, and 13 bases separated the two germline ends. The germline CDR1 and CDR2 sequences are SQVTM and ANQGSEA. This CDR3 contains 12 residues.

The rearrangement joins TRBV7-6 to TRBJ2-5; possibly TRBD1 for D (6 bases). Trimming removed 5 bases at V and 5 bases at J, with 18 bases between. This CDR3 contains 15 residues. Germline V gives CDR1 SGHVS, CDR2 FNYEAQ. The CDR3 DNA reads TGTGCCAGCAGCCCCCAACTTAACAGGGCTGAGACCCAGTACTTC. Protein: CASSPQLNRAETQYF.

The chain recombines TRBV6-1 with TRBJ1-6; D may be TRBD1 (5 bases). The length of the CDR3 is 19 residues. CDR1 and CDR2 (germline): MNHNS, SASEGT. V was clipped by 2 bases and J by 9 bases, with 26 bases between them. CDR3 sequence reads: CASSERVGQGTGSGSPLHF. The CDR3 DNA reads TGTGCCAGCAGTGAAAGGGTGGGGCAGGGAACCGGGTCGGGTTCACCCCTCCACTTT.

The rearrangement joins TRBV7-7 to TRBJ2-5, with 11 positions matching TRBD2. From germline, CDR1 is SSHAT and CDR2 FNYEAQ (reference sequence). CDR3 length: 14 residues. The trim removed 5 bases at V and 4 bases at J, leaving 3 bases unmatched. The CDR3: CASSRGLAGETQYF. As DNA, the CDR3 is TGTGCCAGCAGCCGAGGACTAGCGGGAGAGACCCAGTACTTC.

This clone was recorded many times. The rearrangement uses TRBV19 and TRBJ2-1, with 8 nucleotides matching TRBD1. Looked up from germline, CDR1 is LNHDA and CDR2 is SQIVND (reference sequence). The CDR3 spans 15 residues. V dropped 3 bases and J dropped 2; count of bases not matched to a gene: 3. In DNA, the CDR3 is TGTGCCAGTAGTATTAGACAGGGGACCTACAATGAGCAGTTCTTC. Translation gives CASSIRQGTYNEQFF. Drawing the rest from reference TRBV19 and TRBJ2-1, the complete variable domain is DGGITQSPKYLFRKEGQNVTLSCEQNLNHDAMYWYRQDPGQGLRLIYYSQIVNDFQKGDIAEGYSVSREKKESFPLTVTSAQKNPTAFYLCASSIRQGTYNEQFFGPGTRLTVL.

This sequence joins TRBV27 and TRBJ2-7, with 7 bases fitting TRBD1. The germline gives CDR1 MNHEY, CDR2 SMNVEV (reference sequence). V gave up 3 bases and J gave up 4 bases; unmatched junction bases: 9. This CDR3 is built from 15 residues. This CDR3 reads CASSFAQGVRYEQYF. The DNA of the CDR3 is TGTGCCAGCAGTTTCGCGCAGGGGGTAAGGTACGAGCAGTACTTC.

This chain connects TRBV14 to TRBJ2-7; perhaps TRBD1 as D (6 bases). The V end was cut by 3 bases, the J end by 10 bases, with 19 bases between. The CDR3 totals 14 residues. Looked up from germline, CDR1 is SGHDN and CDR2 is FVKESK. In nucleotides, the CDR3 is TGTGCCAGCAGCCACCAAGAGGGGGTAGCCGGACAGTACTTC. The encoded protein is CASSHQEGVAGQYF.

The rearrangement uses TRBV7-9 and TRBJ1-2, with D possibly TRBD1 on 6 matching bases. CDR3 size: 14 residues. From germline, CDR1 is SEHNR and CDR2 FQNEAQ (reference sequence). V was cut by 2 bases and J by 0 bases, with 7 bases left in between. Written as DNA, the CDR3 is TGTGCCAGCAGCTTACAGGGGACTAACTATGGCTACACCTTC. Translated: CASSLQGTNYGYTF. The variable domain in full, with the rest retrieved from reference TRBV7-9 and TRBJ1-2, is DTGVSQNPRHKITKRGQNVTFRCDPISEHNRLYWYRQTLGQGPEFLTYFQNEAQLEKSRLLSDRFSAERPKGSFSTLEIQRTEQGDSAMYLCASSLQGTNYGYTFGSGTRLTVV.

V and J are TRBV10-3 and TRBJ2-7; 9 bases are a match to TRBD2. The length of the CDR3 is 14 residues. V trimming: 3 bases; J trimming: 5 bases; junction bases outside the gene matches: 5. Germline values: CDR1 ENHRY, CDR2 SYGVKD. CDR3 sequence: CAISDYASGNEQYF. DNA of the CDR3: TGTGCCATCAGTGATTACGCTAGCGGGAACGAGCAGTACTTC.

This sequence joins TRBV5-1 and TRBJ2-7; D might be TRBD1 (6 bases). The CDR3 spans 14 residues. Trimming took off 1 base at V and 0 bases at J, with 8 bases between the two ends. CDR1 SGHRS and CDR2 YFSETQ come from the germline V gene. The CDR3 spells CASSLTGSSYEQYF. DNA of the CDR3: TGCGCCAGCAGCTTGACAGGGAGCTCCTACGAGCAGTACTTC.

J is TRBJ2-7 and V is TRBV21-1; the DNA was not used to check the table's D call, TRBD1. TRBV21-1 is a documented pseudogene. The CDR3 is 17 residues long. The DNA for the CDR3 is TGTGCCAGCAGCAAAGGCGGGACAGGGAAAACTTCCTACGAGCAGTACTTC. This encodes CASSKGGTGKTSYEQYF.

The chain is built from TRBV7-9 and TRBJ2-1, with 9 bases matching TRBD2. Germline V CDR1 and CDR2: SEHNR, FQNEAQ (reference sequence). CDR3 length equals 14 residues. The ends lost 5 bases at V and 6 bases at J; junction bases unmatched: 5. DNA of the CDR3: TGTGCCAGCAGCCAGAGCGGGGGGAGCAATGAGCAGTTCTTC. This encodes CASSQSGGSNEQFF.

The genes are TRBV27 and TRBJ2-7; 9 bases are a match to TRBD2. The CDR3 runs to 15 residues. With 6 bases clipped from V and 1 base from J, the junction kept 7 bases outside the gene matches. Germline CDR1 MNHEY, CDR2 SMNVEV (reference sequence). DNA of the CDR3: TGTGCCAGCAGGCTAGCGGGAAACCCTTCCTACGAGCAGTACTTC. This codes for CASRLAGNPSYEQYF.

This chain joins TRBV7-2 and TRBJ1-6, with 9 positions matching TRBD1. The CDR3 is 16 residues long. Germline V CDR1 and CDR2: SGHTA, FQGNSA. Unmatched junction bases numbered 3, after V lost 4 bases and J lost 2 bases. CDR3 residues: CASSSQGATYNSPLHF. The DNA of the CDR3 is TGTGCCAGCAGCTCACAGGGGGCTACCTATAATTCACCCCTCCACTTT.

The gene calls are TRBV27 and TRBJ1-2; maybe TRBD1 (6 bases). Germline lookup yields CDR1 MNHEY and CDR2 SMNVEV (reference sequence). This CDR3 is 13 amino acids long. V was shortened by 5 bases and J by 6 bases, with 13 bases between the two germline ends. The DNA for the CDR3 is TGTGCCAGCAGTCCGAGGCAGGGGAATGGCTACACCTTC. Protein sequence: CASSPRQGNGYTF.

The chain uses TRBV9 and TRBJ2-3, with 8 bases fitting TRBD2. Germline V gene data show CDR1 as SGDLS and CDR2 as YYNGEE. The CDR3 runs 17 residues. After removal of 2 bases from V and 1 base from J, the junction contained 9 bases not matched to a gene. The CDR3 loop reads CASSVGGGGLGTDTQYF. CDR3 bases: TGTGCCAGCAGCGTGGGGGGCGGGGGGCTGGGCACAGATACGCAGTATTTT.

The chain uses TRBV6-1 and TRBJ2-7, with D maybe TRBD1 (5 bases). The CDR3 sequence is 14 residues long. Trimming shortened V by 2 bases and J by 4 bases, and 12 bases separated the two germline ends. Germline V lookup: CDR1 MNHNS, CDR2 SASEGT. The DNA for the CDR3 is TGTGCCAGCAGTGAATGGGGCAGGGAATACGAGCAGTACTTC. Its protein product is CASSEWGREYEQYF.

This clone was recorded a few times. This chain joins TRBV19 and TRBJ1-5, with D hard to call. The V gene's germline CDR1 is LNHDA and CDR2 SQIVND (reference sequence). The CDR3 contains 15 residues. The germline V and J ends were trimmed by 3 bases and 5 bases, with 14 bases remaining between them. CDR3 sequence (DNA): TGTGCCAGTAGTATTCGGAGGGCGCGGGATCAGCCCCAGCATTTT. It codes for CASSIRRARDQPQHF.

The V and J genes are TRBV19 and TRBJ2-3, with 10 bases lining up with TRBD2. The CDR3 loop spans 20 amino acids. CDR1 and CDR2 (germline): LNHDA, SQIVND (reference sequence). V trimming: 5 bases; J trimming: 6 bases; junction bases outside the gene matches: 23. CDR3 residues: CASSRVGFRTSGTSADTQYF. CDR3 nucleotide sequence: TGTGCCAGTAGTCGCGTCGGATTCAGGACTAGCGGTACATCGGCGGATACGCAGTATTTT.

The chain uses TRBV7-9 and TRBJ1-5; D possibly corresponds to TRBD1 (6 bases). Trimming pared 5 bases from V and 3 bases from J, leaving 17 bases between. Germline-derived CDR1 and CDR2 are SEHNR and FQNEAQ (reference sequence). This CDR3 is built from 16 residues. The chain's CDR3 is CASSSAGTPNNQPQHF. CDR3 DNA: TGTGCCAGCAGCAGCGCCGGGACACCAAACAATCAGCCCCAGCATTTT.

For the CDR3, the DNA is TGTGCCAGCAGCCCGTGGGGCTTCTCGAAGAACACTGAAGCTTTCTTT. Its protein product is CASSPWGFSKNTEAFF. V is TRBV7-9 and J is TRBJ1-1, with a tentative D call TRBD1 (5 bases). The V end lost 5 bases, the J end lost 1 base, and 17 bases lay between the germline ends. CDR1 and CDR2 (germline): SEHNR, FQNEAQ (reference sequence). This CDR3 spans 16 amino acids.

The rearrangement joins TRBV28 to TRBJ1-2; 8 bases match TRBD1. Looked up from germline, CDR1 is MDHEN and CDR2 is SYDVKM. The V segment lost 8 bases and the J segment 6 bases; nucleotides outside the gene matches: 5. CDR3 length: 12 residues. In DNA, the CDR3 is TGTGCCAGCGGGGGACAGGTCCATGGCTACACCTTC. Translation: CASGGQVHGYTF.

The chain has TRBV18 and TRBJ2-7; 8 bases are shared with TRBD2. V lost 0 bases to trimming and J lost 6 bases; unmatched junction nucleotides: 7. CDR3 length: 15 residues. CDR1 is KGHSH, CDR2 LQKENI, per germline. The CDR3 sequence: CASSPPAGGNSEQYF. CDR3 DNA sequence: TGTGCCAGCTCACCACCTGCGGGAGGTAACAGCGAGCAGTACTTC.

The chain employs TRBV5-6 and TRBJ2-7; no definite D call. The V end lost 0 bases, the J end lost 7 bases, and 8 bases lay between the germline ends. The CDR3 is 12 amino acids. Germline CDR1 reads SGHDT; CDR2 reads YYEEEE. Here the CDR3 reads CASSLDLREQYF. The CDR3 coding sequence is TGTGCCAGCAGCTTGGATTTGAGGGAGCAGTACTTC.

The chain joins TRBV10-3 to TRBJ2-5; D is perhaps TRBD1 (6 bases). CDR3 size: 13 residues. CDR1 ENHRY and CDR2 SYGVKD come from the germline V gene. Deletions cut 3 bases from V and 9 bases from J, with 14 bases between. The CDR3 nucleotides read TGTGCCATCAGTGACCAGGACAGTCTGGCCCAGTACTTC. It translates to CAISDQDSLAQYF.

This clone was found once. The genes are TRBV27 and TRBJ2-1, with a tentative D call TRBD2 (6 bases). CDR1 and CDR2 from the germline V gene are MNHEY and SMNVEV (reference sequence). This CDR3 region has 15 residues. V lost 6 bases, J lost 0 bases, and 12 bases lay in between. In DNA, the CDR3 is TGTGCCAGCAGGGGGGGAGTGAGCTCCTACAATGAGCAGTTCTTC. It translates to CASRGGVSSYNEQFF.

The chain recombines TRBV4-2 with TRBJ2-1, with 9 bases matching TRBD2. In germline, CDR1 is LGHNA, CDR2 YNFKEQ. Losses at the gene ends were 4 bases for V and 6 bases for J; bases not matched to a gene: 16. The CDR3 covers 18 residues. The CDR3 is CASSRGGTSRGRGNEQFF. The CDR3 DNA sequence: TGTGCCAGCAGCCGAGGCGGGACTAGCCGGGGGCGGGGCAATGAGCAGTTCTTC.